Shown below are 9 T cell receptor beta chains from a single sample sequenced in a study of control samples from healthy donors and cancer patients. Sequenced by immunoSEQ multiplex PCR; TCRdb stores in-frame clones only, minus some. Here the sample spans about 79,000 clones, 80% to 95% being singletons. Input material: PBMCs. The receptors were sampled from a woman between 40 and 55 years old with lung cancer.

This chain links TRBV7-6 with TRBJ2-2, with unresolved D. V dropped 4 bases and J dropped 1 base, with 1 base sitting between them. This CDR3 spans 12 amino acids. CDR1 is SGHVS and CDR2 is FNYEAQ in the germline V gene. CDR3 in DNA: TGTGCCAGCAGCTGGAACACCGGGGAGCTGTTTTTT. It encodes CASSWNTGELFF.

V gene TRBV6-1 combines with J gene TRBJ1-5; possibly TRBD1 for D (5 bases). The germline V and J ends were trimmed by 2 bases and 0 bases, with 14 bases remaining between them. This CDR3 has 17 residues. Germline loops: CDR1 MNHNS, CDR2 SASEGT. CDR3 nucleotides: TGTGCCAGCAGTGAAAGGGCAGGGATCGGTAGCAATCAGCCCCAGCATTTT. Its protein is CASSERAGIGSNQPQHF.

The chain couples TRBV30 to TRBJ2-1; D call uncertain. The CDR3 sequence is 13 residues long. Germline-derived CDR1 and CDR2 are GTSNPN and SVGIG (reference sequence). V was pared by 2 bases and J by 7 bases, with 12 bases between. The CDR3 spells CAWSLGYRNEQFF. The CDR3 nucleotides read TGTGCCTGGAGTTTGGGGTATCGTAATGAGCAGTTCTTC.

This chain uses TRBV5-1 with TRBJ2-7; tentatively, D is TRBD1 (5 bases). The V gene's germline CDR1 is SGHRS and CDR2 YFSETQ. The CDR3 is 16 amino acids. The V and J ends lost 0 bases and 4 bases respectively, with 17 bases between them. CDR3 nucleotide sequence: TGCGCCAGCAGCTTGGAAGCAGGGCGAAAGAGGTACGAGCAGTACTTC. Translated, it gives CASSLEAGRKRYEQYF.

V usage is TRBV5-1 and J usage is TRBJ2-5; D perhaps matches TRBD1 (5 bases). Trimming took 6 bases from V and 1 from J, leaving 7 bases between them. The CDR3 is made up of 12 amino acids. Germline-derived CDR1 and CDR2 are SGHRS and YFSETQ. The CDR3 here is CASKGFQETQYF. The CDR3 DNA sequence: TGCGCCAGCAAGGGGTTCCAAGAGACCCAGTACTTC.

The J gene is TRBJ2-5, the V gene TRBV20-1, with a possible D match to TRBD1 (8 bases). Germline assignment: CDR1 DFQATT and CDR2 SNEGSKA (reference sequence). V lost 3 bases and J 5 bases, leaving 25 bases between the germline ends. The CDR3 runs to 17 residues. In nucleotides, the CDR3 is TGCAGTGCTAGTCCCACAGGGGGGGTACGTCGTTCGGAGACCCAGTACTTC. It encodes CSASPTGGVRRSETQYF.

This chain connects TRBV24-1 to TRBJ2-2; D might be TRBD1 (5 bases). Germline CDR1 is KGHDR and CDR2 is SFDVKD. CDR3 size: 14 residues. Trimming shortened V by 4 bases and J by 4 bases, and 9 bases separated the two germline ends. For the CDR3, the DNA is TGTGCCACCAGTGAATTGGACACCACCGGGGAGCTGTTTTTT. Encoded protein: CATSELDTTGELFF.

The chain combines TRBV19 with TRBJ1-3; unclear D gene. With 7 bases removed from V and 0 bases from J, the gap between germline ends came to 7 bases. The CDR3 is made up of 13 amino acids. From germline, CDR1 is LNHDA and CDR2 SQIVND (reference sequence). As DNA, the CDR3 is TGTGCCAGTAAGGGATCCTCTGGAAACACCATATATTTT. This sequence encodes CASKGSSGNTIYF. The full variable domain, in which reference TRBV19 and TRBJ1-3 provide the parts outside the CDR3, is DGGITQSPKYLFRKEGQNVTLSCEQNLNHDAMYWYRQDPGQGLRLIYYSQIVNDFQKGDIAEGYSVSREKKESFPLTVTSAQKNPTAFYLCASKGSSGNTIYFGEGSWLTVV.

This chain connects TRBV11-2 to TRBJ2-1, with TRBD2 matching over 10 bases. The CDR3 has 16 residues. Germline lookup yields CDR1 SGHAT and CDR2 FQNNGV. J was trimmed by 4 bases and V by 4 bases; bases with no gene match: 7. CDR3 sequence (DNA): TGTGCCAGCAGCTCCTATAGCGGGGGGAGATACAATGAGCAGTTCTTC. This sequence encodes CASSSYSGGRYNEQFF.